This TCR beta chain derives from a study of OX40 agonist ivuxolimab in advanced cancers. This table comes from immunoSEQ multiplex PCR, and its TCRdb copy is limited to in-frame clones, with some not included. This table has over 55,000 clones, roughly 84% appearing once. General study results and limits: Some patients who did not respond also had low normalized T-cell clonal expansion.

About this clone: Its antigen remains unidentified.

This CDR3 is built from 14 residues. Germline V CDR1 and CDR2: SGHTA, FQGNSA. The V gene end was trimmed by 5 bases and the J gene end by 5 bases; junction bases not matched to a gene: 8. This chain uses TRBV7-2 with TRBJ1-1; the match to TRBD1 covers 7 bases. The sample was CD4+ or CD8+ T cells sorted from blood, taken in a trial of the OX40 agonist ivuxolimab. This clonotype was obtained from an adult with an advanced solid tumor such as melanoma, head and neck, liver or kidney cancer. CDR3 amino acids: CASSPDRVRTEAFF. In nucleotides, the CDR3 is TGTGCCAGCAGCCCCGACAGGGTAAGAACTGAAGCTTTCTTT.